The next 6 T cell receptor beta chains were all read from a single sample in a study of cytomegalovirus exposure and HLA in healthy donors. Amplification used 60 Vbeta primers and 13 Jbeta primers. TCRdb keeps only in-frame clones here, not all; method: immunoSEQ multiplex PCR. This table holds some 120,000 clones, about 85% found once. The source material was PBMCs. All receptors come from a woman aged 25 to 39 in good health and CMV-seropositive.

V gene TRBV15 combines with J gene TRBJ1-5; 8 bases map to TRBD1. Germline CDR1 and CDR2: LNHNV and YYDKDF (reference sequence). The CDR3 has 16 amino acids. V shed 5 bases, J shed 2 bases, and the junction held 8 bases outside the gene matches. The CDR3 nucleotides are TGTGCCACCAGCGGGACCGGGACAGGCGGCAATCAGCCCCAGCATTTT. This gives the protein CATSGTGTGGNQPQHF.

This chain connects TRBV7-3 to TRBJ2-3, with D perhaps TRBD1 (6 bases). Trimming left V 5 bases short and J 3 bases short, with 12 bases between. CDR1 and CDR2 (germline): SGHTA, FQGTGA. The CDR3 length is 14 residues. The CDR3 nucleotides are TGTGCCAGCAGCCTCACAGGGTCGACAGATACGCAGTATTTT. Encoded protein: CASSLTGSTDTQYF.

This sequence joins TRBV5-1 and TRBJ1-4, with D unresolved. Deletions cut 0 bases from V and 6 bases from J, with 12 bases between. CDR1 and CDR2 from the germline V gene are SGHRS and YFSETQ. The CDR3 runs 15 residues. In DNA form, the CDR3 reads TGCGCCAGCAGCTTGGTGGATCCGCGGGATGAAAAACTGTTTTTT. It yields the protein CASSLVDPRDEKLFF.

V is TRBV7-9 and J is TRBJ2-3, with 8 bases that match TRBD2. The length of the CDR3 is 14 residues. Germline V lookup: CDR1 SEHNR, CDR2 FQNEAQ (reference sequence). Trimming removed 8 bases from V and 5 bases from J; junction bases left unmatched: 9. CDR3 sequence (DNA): TGTGCCAGCGGTGTAGCGGGAAGGGAAGATACGCAGTATTTT. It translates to CASGVAGREDTQYF.

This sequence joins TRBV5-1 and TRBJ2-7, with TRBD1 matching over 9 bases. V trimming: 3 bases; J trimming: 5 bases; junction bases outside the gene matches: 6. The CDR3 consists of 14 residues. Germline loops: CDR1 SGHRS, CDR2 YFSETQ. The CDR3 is CASSWGTGRDEQYF. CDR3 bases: TGCGCCAGCAGCTGGGGGACAGGGCGCGACGAGCAGTACTTC.

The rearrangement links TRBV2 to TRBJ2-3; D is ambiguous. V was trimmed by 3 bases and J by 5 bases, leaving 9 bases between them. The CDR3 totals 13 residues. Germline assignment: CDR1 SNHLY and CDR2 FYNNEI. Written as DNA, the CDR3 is TGTGCCAGCAGTGATACTACGGGAGATACGCAGTATTTT. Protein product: CASSDTTGDTQYF.